Listed below are T cell receptor beta chains from one sample, sequenced in a study of T cell repertoires in cytomegalovirus infection. A single record per CDR3 protein comes from TCRdb applying MiXCR to the reads. The table has 630,000 or so distinct CDR3 sequences, 20% to 25% seen once. The sequenced sample consisted of CD8+ T cells from PBMCs. All receptors come from a human donor in good health (CMV status not recorded). Some clones in this sample may be carry-over from other donors' samples. Both conserved end residues are part of each CDR3. A D gene is named only where the DNA matches it firmly. Rows give clone size only sometimes, using once, few, many, or a class for an expanded clone.

d_call	v_call	j_call	clone_size	cdr3_aa	cdr3_nt
TRBD2	TRBV7-6	TRBJ2-3	many	CASSRRRGSTDTQYF	TGTGCCAGCTCAAGAAGGCGGGGGAGCACAGATACGCAGTATTTT
TRBD1	TRBV6-2/TRBV6-3	TRBJ2-1	few	CASSGWAGGVYNEQFF	TGTGCCAGCAGTGGGTGGGCAGGGGGAGTGTACAATGAGCAGTTCTTC
TRBD2	TRBV28	TRBJ2-3	many	CASSPTSGGIDTQYF	TGTGCCAGCAGCCCAACTAGCGGGGGAATAGATACGCAGTATTTT
TRBD1	TRBV2	TRBJ2-7	-	CASSQPTGAGDQYF	TGTGCCAGCAGTCAACCGACAGGGGCTGGAGACCAGTACTTC
-	TRBV4-1	TRBJ2-1	few	CASSQVRRNEQFF	TGCGCCAGCAGCCAAGTTCGGCGGAATGAGCAGTTCTTC
-	TRBV6-1	TRBJ2-1	few	CASSLEFLNEQFF	TGTGCCAGCAGTTTAGAGTTTCTCAATGAGCAGTTCTTC
-	TRBV29-1	TRBJ2-1	-	CSVDSGGYNEQFF	TGCAGCGTTGATAGTGGAGGATACAATGAGCAGTTCTTC
-	TRBV10-3	TRBJ2-2	-	CAIRIEGNTGELFF	TGTGCCATCAGAATTGAGGGTAACACCGGGGAGCTGTTTTTT
-	TRBV14	TRBJ2-1	few	CASSQGNNNEQFF	TGTGCCAGCAGCCAAGGGAACAACAATGAGCAGTTCTTC
-	TRBV6-1	TRBJ2-1	-	CASSERGGPYDNEQFF	TGTGCCAGCAGTGAACGAGGGGGGCCTTACGACAATGAGCAGTTCTTC
-	TRBV4-1	TRBJ2-7	many	CASSQDIPYEQYF	TGCGCCAGCAGCCAAGATATACCCTACGAGCAGTACTTC
TRBD1	TRBV6-4	TRBJ2-1	-	CASSDSLTGINEQFF	TGTGCCAGCAGTGACTCGCTGACAGGGATCAATGAGCAGTTCTTC
-	TRBV2	TRBJ2-1	-	CASSSTGPRTGFYNEQFF	TGTGCCAGCAGCTCCACAGGGCCCAGGACCGGCTTCTACAATGAGCAGTTCTTC
-	TRBV24-1	TRBJ2-5	-	CATSDRMSQETQYF	TGTGCCACCAGTGACAGGATGAGCCAGGAGACCCAGTACTTC
TRBD1	TRBV12-3/TRBV12-4	TRBJ1-2	few	CATEDRDYGYTF	TGTGCCACCGAAGACAGGGACTATGGCTACACCTTC
TRBD1	TRBV7-9	TRBJ2-5	many	CASSSSGGRETQYF	TGTGCCAGCAGCTCATCAGGGGGCCGGGAGACCCAGTACTTC
-	TRBV7-6	TRBJ2-1	many	CASSPQLGTRNEQFF	TGTGCCAGCAGCCCCCAGCTCGGTACGCGCAATGAGCAGTTCTTC
-	TRBV29-1	TRBJ1-1	-	CSAHRGGNTEAFF	TGCAGCGCCCATCGGGGGGGGAACACTGAAGCTTTCTTT
-	TRBV14	TRBJ2-2	-	CASSQGEPPGELFF	TGTGCCAGCAGCCAGGGGGAGCCGCCCGGGGAGCTGTTTTTT
TRBD1	TRBV6-5	TRBJ2-7	-	CAAGPGGERYF	TGTGCCGCAGGGCCAGGGGGCGAGCGGTACTTC
-	TRBV29-1	TRBJ2-7	-	CSVSTGDYKQYF	TGCAGCGTTTCGACAGGGGACTACAAGCAGTACTTC
-	TRBV12-5	TRBJ2-7	-	CASGLVHDPYEQYF	TGTGCTAGTGGTTTGGTACATGACCCCTACGAGCAGTACTTC
-	TRBV2	TRBJ2-1	few	CASSEALRNEQFF	TGTGCCAGCAGTGAAGCGCTTAGAAATGAGCAGTTCTTC